This entry is about one TCR beta chain. These data belong to a study of blood T cell repertoires in COVID-19. Clones were read by immunoSEQ multiplex PCR, and TCRdb kept only the in-frame ones, dropping some. The table shows 200,000 to 250,000 clones, with around 90% occurring only once. Per the germline V gene, CDR1 is MNHNY and CDR2 is SVGAGI (reference sequence). The CDR3 spans 15 residues. The ends were cut back, 0 bases at V and 4 bases at J, with 12 bases in the middle. This receptor was identified in a man between 60 and 75 years old who had recovered from COVID-19. Sequencing was done on a sample of peripheral blood. The chain has TRBV6-6 and TRBJ2-5; D may be TRBD1 (5 bases). The CDR3 region has the DNA TGTGCCAGCAGTTACTCGAAAGGGGCCGGAGAGACCCAGTACTTC. It translates to CASSYSKGAGETQYF.